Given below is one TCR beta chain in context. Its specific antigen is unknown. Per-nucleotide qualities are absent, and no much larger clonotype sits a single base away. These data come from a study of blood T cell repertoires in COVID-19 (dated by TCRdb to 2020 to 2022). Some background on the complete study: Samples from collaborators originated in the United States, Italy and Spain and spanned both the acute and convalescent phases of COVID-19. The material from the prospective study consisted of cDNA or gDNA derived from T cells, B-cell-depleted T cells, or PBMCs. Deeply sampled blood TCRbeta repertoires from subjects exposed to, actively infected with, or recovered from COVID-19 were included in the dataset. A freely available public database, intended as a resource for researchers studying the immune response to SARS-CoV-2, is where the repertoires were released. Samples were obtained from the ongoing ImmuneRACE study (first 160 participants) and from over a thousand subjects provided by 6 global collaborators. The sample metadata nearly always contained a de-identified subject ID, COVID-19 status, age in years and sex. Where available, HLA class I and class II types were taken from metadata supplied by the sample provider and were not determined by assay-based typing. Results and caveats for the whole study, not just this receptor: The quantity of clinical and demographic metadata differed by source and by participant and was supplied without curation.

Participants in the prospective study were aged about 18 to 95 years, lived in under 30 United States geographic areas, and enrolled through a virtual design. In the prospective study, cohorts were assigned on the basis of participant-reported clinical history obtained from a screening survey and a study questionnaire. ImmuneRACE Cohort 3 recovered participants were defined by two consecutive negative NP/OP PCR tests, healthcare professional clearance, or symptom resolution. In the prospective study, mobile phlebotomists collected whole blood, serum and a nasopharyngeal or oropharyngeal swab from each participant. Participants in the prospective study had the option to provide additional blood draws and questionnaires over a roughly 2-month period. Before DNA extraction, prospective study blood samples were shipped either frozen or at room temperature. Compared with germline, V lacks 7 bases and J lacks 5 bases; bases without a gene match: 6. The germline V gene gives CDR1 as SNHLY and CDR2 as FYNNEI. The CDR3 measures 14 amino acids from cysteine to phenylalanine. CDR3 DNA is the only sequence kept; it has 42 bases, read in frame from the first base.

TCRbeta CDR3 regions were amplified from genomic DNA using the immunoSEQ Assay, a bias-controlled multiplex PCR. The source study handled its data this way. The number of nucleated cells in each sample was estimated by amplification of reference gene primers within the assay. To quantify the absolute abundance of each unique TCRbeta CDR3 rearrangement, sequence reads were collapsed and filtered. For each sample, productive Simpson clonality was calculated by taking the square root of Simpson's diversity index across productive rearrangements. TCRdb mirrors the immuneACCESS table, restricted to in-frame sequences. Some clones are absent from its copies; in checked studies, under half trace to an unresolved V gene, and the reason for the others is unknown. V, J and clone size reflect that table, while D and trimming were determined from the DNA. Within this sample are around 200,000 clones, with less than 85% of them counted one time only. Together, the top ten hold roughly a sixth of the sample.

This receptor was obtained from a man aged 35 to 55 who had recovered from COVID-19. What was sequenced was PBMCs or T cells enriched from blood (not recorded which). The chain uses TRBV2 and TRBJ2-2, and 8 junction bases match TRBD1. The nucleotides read TGTGCCAGCAAAGGACAGGGCGGGACCGGGGAGCTGTTTTTT. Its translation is CASKGQGGTGELFF.